The T cell receptor (beta chain) under discussion was sequenced for a study of blood T cells in healthy people across ages (dated by TCRdb to 2013 to 2016). At the level of the whole study: In model experiments, template switching captured roughly one uniquely barcoded TCR beta cDNA molecule for every two T cells. Four age groups were formed from the donors: young (average about 17 years), middle-aged (around 39), aged (62) and long-lived (82). Two additional independent replicas of 1 million unique cDNA reads from the same blood draw were analyzed for two donors (one aged 18 to 30 and one aged 80 or older). Donors of different ages were randomly distributed across sequencing lanes to avoid experimental bias. To track age-related changes in TCR beta repertoire diversity, the study relied on deep sequencing normalized with unique cDNA molecular identifiers.

The cysteine opens and the phenylalanine closes a CDR3 of 17 amino acids. The sequence is cut down to CDR3 DNA, 51 bases in frame from base 1. The germline V gene gives CDR1 as MNHEY and CDR2 as SVGAGI. Trimmed from V: 4 bases; trimmed from J: 0 bases; junction bases lacking a gene match: 8. In the case of this clonotype: The antigen it recognizes is unknown. Qualities for individual bases were not recorded, and no much larger clone is one base off.

The 39 donors, aged 6 to 90 years, were systemically healthy Caucasian individuals from Russia. Ten milliliters of peripheral blood were collected from each donor into EDTA-treated Vacutainer tubes. Ficoll-Paque density-gradient centrifugation was used to isolate PBMCs, with at least 6.5 million per sample. Total RNA, at least 5.5 micrograms per sample, was extracted from PBMCs with Trizol reagent. For every donor, flow cytometry on a PBMC aliquot measured the percentage of naive CD45RAhigh/CD27high T cells. The library was made by 5' RACE. The second PCR ran for roughly 7 to 11 cycles and used a J-beta primer mix along with a sample-barcoded 5' primer. Each TCR beta cDNA molecule received a unique molecular identifier from a template-switch 5' adaptor carrying 12 random nucleotides. Each sample yielded at least 2.5 million CDR3-containing paired-end reads. First-strand cDNA was synthesized from all RNA with the Mint cDNA synthesis kit, primed by a TRBC-specific oligonucleotide. All cDNA was treated with uracil-DNA glycosylase and then went through a first 18-cycle PCR with the universal primers M1SS and BC2_uni_R. In the paper's pipeline: Each sample was normalized by randomly selecting 1 million high-quality reads, each carrying a distinct molecular identifier. Reads sharing molecular identifiers were discarded rather than binned into consensus sequences. CDR3 identification, clonotype clustering and error correction used MiTCR with a Q25 quality threshold and the strictest error-elimination algorithm. A nonparametric unseen species model with Euler transformation was used to estimate a lower bound on total TCR beta diversity. TCRdb cleaned the public reads at Q25 with fastp, built clones with MiXCR and kept in-frame beta chains. Records with the same CDR3 protein are collapsed into one entry carrying the most frequent genes and DNA. These V and J calls originate from TCRdb's pipeline instead of the authors' own analysis. This sample has approximately 1,700,000 distinct CDR3 sequences in its table, and around 40% of those were observed once. The ten largest make up around 23% of the sample.

Broad study findings and their caveats: Donor CMV infection status was unknown, potentially confounding age-related changes in expanded clonotypes. Estimates of total diversity based on one million sequenced T cells were regarded as lower bounds and as underestimates. Observed TCR beta diversity correlated strongly with the percentage of naive T cells measured by flow cytometry. Compared with the aged group, more naive CD4+ T cells, fewer expanded clones and increased TCR diversity were shown by the long-lived group, suggesting age selection. Because profiling used bulk unsorted PBMCs, naive and antigen-experienced compartments could not be compared conclusively. Observed TCR beta diversity per million T cells fell roughly linearly with age, and a significant reduction was already apparent by age around 40.

Specimen: blood. The chain uses TRBV6-5 and TRBJ1-2, and 10 junctional nucleotides match TRBD1. This sequence originates from a human donor in good health. The CDR3 region: CASSSAGQGLANYGYTF. The sequence in DNA is TGTGCCAGCAGTTCCGCGGGACAGGGGTTAGCTAACTATGGCTACACCTTC.